This T cell receptor (beta chain) originates from a study of blood T cell repertoires in COVID-19. Study summary: Acute and convalescent COVID-19 specimens originated in the United States, Italy and Spain. Sample material is recorded as cDNA or gDNA derived from T cells, B-cell-depleted T cells, or PBMCs.

In the original processing: Estimation of nucleated cell counts was performed using reference gene primer amplification. The assay was immunoSEQ multiplex PCR, and TCRdb's table has in-frame clones only and misses some. That table is the source of V, J and clone size, and D and trimming were worked out from the DNA. Of 90,000 to 140,000 clones listed, around four fifths were seen once; the top ten hold approximately 19%. Trimming stripped 0 bases from V and 6 bases from J, with 8 bases between. Germline V gene sequence: CDR1 LGHNA, CDR2 YNFKEQ. The CDR3 is 13 residues long. This clone was recorded at least ten times.

The chain has TRBV4-2 and TRBJ1-2, with D perhaps TRBD1 (5 bases). Sequenced input: peripheral blood. The receptor's source is a woman in her sixties or seventies with acute or convalescent COVID-19. In DNA form, the CDR3 reads TGTGCCAGCAGCCAAGAAGCAGGGAATGGCTACACCTTC. Protein sequence: CASSQEAGNGYTF.